This T cell receptor (beta chain) was sequenced during a study of shared clonotypes between healthy human individuals (dated by TCRdb to 2018 to 2021). Context from the whole study: Three men and a couple of women, aged 18 to 49 years, made up the cohort. For each donor, CD4 naive and CD4 memory were each given three plates, CD8 naive was given two plates, and CD8 memory was given one plate. Blood TCR repertoires of roughly five healthy adults were deeply sequenced to estimate repertoire size and the extent of clonotype sharing between individuals. To increase sequencing depth and limit assay-specific biases, TCR repertoire library preparation and sequencing were carried out by different laboratories using diverse techniques. Between about 0.94 and 10 billion PBMCs per donor were obtained by leukapheresis.

TCR CDR3 regions were amplified from genomic DNA by multiplex PCR using the deep immunoSEQ assay. Extracted genomic DNA from each cell subset was distributed evenly across all wells of several immunoSEQ 96-well plates, and each plate was treated as a replicate. Each replicate PCR for sorted subsets received about 200 ng genomic DNA, equal to tens of thousands of T cell genomes. Purified libraries were quantified with a Qubit 3.0 fluorometer, sized on a Bioanalyzer 2100, and re-quantified with the KAPA Library Quantification kit. A separate single-read 150-cycle Illumina NextSeq 550 flow cell was used to sequence each immunoSEQ 96-well plate. Concerning the study's data processing: The immunoSEQ output contained only junctional sequences without quality scores, so filtering could not match that applied to full-length reads. To assign V/J genes and CDR3, sequences were annotated using PyIR, a Python wrapper for IgBLAST v1.9, with IMGT germline references. Reads were filtered out if the reads had weak V/J assignments (E-value above 1e-6), no CDR3, stop codons, out-of-frame junctions, or ambiguous translated residues. V3J clonotypes were defined as sequences sharing an identical inferred V gene, J gene, and CDR3 amino acid sequence. The percentage overlap between two repertoires was calculated by dividing the number of shared unique clonotypes by the size of the smaller repertoire. Richness of each repertoire was evaluated using RTK rarefaction, the Chao1 estimator, and Recon v2.1 estimates of unobserved clonotypes. Generation probabilities for all TCRbeta clonotypes obtained by the gDNA method from a few donors were computed using OLGA. TCRdb took over this immuneACCESS table, retaining in-frame rearrangements with V and J assigned. Such tables are incomplete; in checked studies, under half of the missing clones stem from an unresolved V gene, and the remainder is unexplained. Clone size and the V and J calls come from that table; the DNA yielded D and trimming. In all, the sample holds over a million clones, and 70% to 80% of those were seen once. The top ten constitute more than 0.55% of the sample.

CDR1 and CDR2, looked up from the germline V gene, are ENHRY and SYGVKD. V loses 7 bases of germline sequence and J loses 4 bases, and the interval between the two ends is 14 bases. Including the terminal cysteine and phenylalanine, the CDR3 comprises 14 residues. Only the CDR3 DNA is retained, 42 bases long and in frame from the first base. Donors were healthy HIV-negative adults with no recently reported acute infections or vaccinations. Only Caucasian adults living in Nashville, Tennessee, USA were represented among the donors. CD4+ T cells were enriched by magnetic negative selection; naive cells were then positively selected on CD45RA, and the negative fraction formed the memory subset. Blood was obtained by leukapheresis, after which PBMCs were separated by Ficoll-Histopaque density gradient centrifugation and cryopreserved in liquid nitrogen vapor phase. Analytical flow cytometry was used to check the purity and quantity of every magnetically sorted T cell population. Genomic DNA was isolated from each sorted fraction and quantified by UV absorbance on a Nanodrop 2000c.

With regard to this clone: Its antigen specificity is not known. No base quality values were provided; no much bigger clone lies one nucleotide off.

The investigation overall reported the following: Rarefaction of sorted-subset datasets indicated incomplete sequencing despite the large sequencing depth. The genetic and exposure-history diversity represented was limited by the small number of donors. Larger estimated clonotype richness was generally found for naive subsets than for memory subsets. Across several donors, around 5% of naive CD4, roughly 3.3% of naive CD8, 2% to 2.5% of memory CD4, and over 0.35% of memory CD8 clonotypes were shared. Pairwise subsampling indicated that sequencing depth was expected to affect the degree of clonotype sharing among donors. Sampling was restricted to blood, and TCR repertoires in tissues likely differ from the TCR repertoires found in blood. Compared with non-shared clonotypes, the clonotypes found in all four sorted-subset donors had higher generation probabilities.

The sequencing input was memory CD4+ T cells from PBMCs. According to the study, the label for this sample's cell subset or site signals: CD45RA-negative fraction. The sequence was collected from a man younger than 35 in good health. Some clones in this sample may be carry-over from other donors' samples. Recombination connected TRBV10-3 to TRBJ1-3; the D gene identity is not certain. The bases read TGTGCCATCAACGCGGACGTGGGAGGAAACACCATATATTTT. The encoded protein is CAINADVGGNTIYF.